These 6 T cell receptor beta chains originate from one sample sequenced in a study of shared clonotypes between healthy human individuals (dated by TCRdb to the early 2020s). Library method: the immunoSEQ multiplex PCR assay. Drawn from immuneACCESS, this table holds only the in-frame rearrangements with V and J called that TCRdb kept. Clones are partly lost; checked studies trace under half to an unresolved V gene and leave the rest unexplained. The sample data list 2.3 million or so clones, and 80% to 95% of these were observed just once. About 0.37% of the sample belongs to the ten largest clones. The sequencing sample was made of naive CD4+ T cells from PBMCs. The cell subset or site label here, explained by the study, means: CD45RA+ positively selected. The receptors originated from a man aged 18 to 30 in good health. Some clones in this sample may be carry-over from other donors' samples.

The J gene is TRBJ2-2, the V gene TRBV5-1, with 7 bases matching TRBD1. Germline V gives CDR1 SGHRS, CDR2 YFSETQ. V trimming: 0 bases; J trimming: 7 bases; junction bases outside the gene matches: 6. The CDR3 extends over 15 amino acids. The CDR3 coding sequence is TGCGCCAGCAGCTTGGTTACAGGGGCAGGCGGGGAGCTGTTTTTT. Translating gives CASSLVTGAGGELFF.

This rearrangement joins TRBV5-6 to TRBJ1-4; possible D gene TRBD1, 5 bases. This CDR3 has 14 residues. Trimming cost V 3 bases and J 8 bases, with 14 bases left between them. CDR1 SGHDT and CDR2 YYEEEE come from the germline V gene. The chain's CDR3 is CASSSRGSAEKLFF. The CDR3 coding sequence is TGTGCCAGCAGCTCTCGGGGGAGTGCAGAAAAACTGTTTTTT.

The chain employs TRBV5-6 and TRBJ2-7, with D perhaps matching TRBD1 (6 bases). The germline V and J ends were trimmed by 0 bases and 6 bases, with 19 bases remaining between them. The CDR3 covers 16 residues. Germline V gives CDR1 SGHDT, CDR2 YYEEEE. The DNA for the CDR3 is TGTGCCAGCAGCTTGGGCGGCCAGGGGCTCCCTGGCGAGCAGTACTTC. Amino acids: CASSLGGQGLPGEQYF.

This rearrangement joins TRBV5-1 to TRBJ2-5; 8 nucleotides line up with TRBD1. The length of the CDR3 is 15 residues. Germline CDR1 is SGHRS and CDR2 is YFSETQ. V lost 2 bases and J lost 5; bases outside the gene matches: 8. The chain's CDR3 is CASSLSGQGFETQYF. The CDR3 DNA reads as TGCGCCAGCAGCTTATCCGGACAGGGTTTTGAGACCCAGTACTTC. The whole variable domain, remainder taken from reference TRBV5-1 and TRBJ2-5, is KAGVTQTPRYLIKTRGQQVTLSCSPISGHRSVSWYQQTPGQGLQFLFEYFSETQRNKGNFPGRFSGRQFSNSRSEMNVSTLELGDSALYLCASSLSGQGFETQYFGPGTRLLVL.

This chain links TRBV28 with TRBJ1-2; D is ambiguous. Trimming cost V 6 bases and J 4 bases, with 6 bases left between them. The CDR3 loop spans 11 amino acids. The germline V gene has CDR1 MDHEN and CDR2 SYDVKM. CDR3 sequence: CASRRTYGYTF. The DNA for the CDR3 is TGTGCCAGCAGGCGGACCTATGGCTACACCTTC.

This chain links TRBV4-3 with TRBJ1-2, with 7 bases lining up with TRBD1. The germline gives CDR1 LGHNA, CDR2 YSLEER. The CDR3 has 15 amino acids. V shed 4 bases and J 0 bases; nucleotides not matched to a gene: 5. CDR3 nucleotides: TGCGCCAGCAGCCTCCGGACAGGCGCTAACTATGGCTACACCTTC. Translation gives CASSLRTGANYGYTF.